Listed below are T cell receptor beta chains from one sample, sequenced in a study of post-analysis software for immune sequencing data. TCRdb recomputed calls from the PCR reads with MiXCR, one row per CDR3 protein. Seen here are 650,000 to 850,000 distinct CDR3 sequences, just over 45% observed once, and the top ten hold 4.9%. Sequencing used blood. These receptors came from a girl under 18 with multiple sclerosis. Both conserved end residues are part of each CDR3. The D gene is left open where the match is weak. The size of a clone is reported for some rows only, either as once, few or many, or as a class for expanded clones.

clone size | D gene | J gene | V gene | CDR3 protein | CDR3 DNA
few | TRBD1 | TRBJ2-7 | TRBV29-1 | CSVVTGGSYEQYF | TGCAGCGTTGTGACAGGGGGCTCCTACGAGCAGTACTTC
NA | NA | TRBJ1-5 | TRBV6-1 | CASSGLPSNQPQHF | TGTGCCAGCAGTGGACTCCCTAGCAATCAGCCCCAGCATTTT
NA | NA | TRBJ2-3 | TRBV5-1 | CASSLVGGRTDTQYF | TGTGCCAGCAGCTTAGTGGGGGGGCGCACAGATACGCAGTATTTT
NA | TRBD2 | TRBJ2-3 | TRBV7-9 | CASSLVSGRARTDTQYF | TGTGCCAGCAGCTTAGTTAGCGGGAGGGCCCGCACAGATACGCAGTATTTT
NA | NA | TRBJ1-1 | TRBV12-3/TRBV12-4 | CASTPSVGGFTEAFF | TGTGCCAGCACCCCCTCGGTAGGGGGATTCACTGAAGCTTTCTTT
few | TRBD1 | TRBJ2-7 | TRBV20-1 | CSARERPSGTGPYEQYF | TGCAGTGCTAGAGAGCGCCCCTCCGGGACAGGTCCCTACGAGCAGTACTTC
NA | TRBD1 | TRBJ1-4 | TRBV27 | CASSSKQGNNEKLFF | TGTGCCAGCAGTAGTAAACAGGGGAATAATGAAAAACTGTTTTTT
few | NA | TRBJ1-6 | TRBV6-5 | CASSYDPGSYGSPLHF | TGTGCCAGCAGTTACGACCCGGGGAGTTATGGGTCACCCCTCCACTTT
NA | TRBD1 | TRBJ1-2 | TRBV2 | CASSRAIGTGDLTNYGYTF | TGTGCCAGCAGCAGGGCGATTGGGACAGGGGATCTGACTAACTATGGCTACACCTTC
few | NA | TRBJ1-1 | TRBV29-1 | CSVDWKMNTEAFF | TGCAGCGTGGATTGGAAAATGAACACTGAAGCTTTCTTT
NA | NA | TRBJ2-5 | TRBV29-1 | CSYGFDGQETQYF | TGCAGCTACGGTTTTGACGGGCAAGAGACCCAGTACTTC
NA | TRBD1 | TRBJ1-5 | TRBV20-1 | CSARLNRDRGQGNQPQHF | TGCAGTGCTAGGCTGAACCGGGACAGGGGCCAGGGCAATCAGCCCCAGCATTTT
few | NA | TRBJ2-7 | TRBV7-2 | CASSWGGNPPYEQYF | TGTGCCAGCAGCTGGGGCGGGAACCCTCCCTACGAGCAGTACTTC
NA | NA | TRBJ2-3 | TRBV12-5 | CASGKVGPDTQYF | TGTGCTAGTGGTAAGGTTGGTCCAGATACGCAGTATTTT
NA | TRBD2 | TRBJ2-5 | TRBV4-2 | CASSRVGGEQYF | TGTGCCAGCAGCCGAGTGGGAGGGGAGCAGTACTTC
NA | TRBD1 | TRBJ1-2 | TRBV6-2/TRBV6-3 | CASSPAGTAPSGGCTF | TGTGCCAGCAGCCCGGCGGGGACAGCGCCCAGTGGTGGCTGCACCTTC
few | TRBD2 | TRBJ2-1 | TRBV28 | CASIQPGLAGGNEQFF | TGTGCCAGCATTCAGCCGGGACTAGCGGGAGGAAATGAGCAGTTCTTC
NA | NA | TRBJ1-5 | TRBV27 | CASSPFTNQPQHF | TGTGCCAGCAGTCCTTTTACCAATCAGCCCCAGCATTTT
NA | TRBD1 | TRBJ2-7 | TRBV29-1 | CSVEGVTGDSYEQYF | TGCAGCGTTGAGGGGGTGACAGGGGACAGCTACGAGCAGTACTTC
NA | NA | TRBJ2-3 | TRBV3-1 | CASSQVDQRHTDTQYF | TGTGCCAGCAGCCAAGTTGACCAGCGGCACACAGATACGCAGTATTTT
few | NA | TRBJ1-2 | TRBV5-1 | CASRGEGIIYGYTF | TGCGCCAGCAGAGGGGAGGGGATAATCTATGGCTACACCTTC
few | TRBD2 | TRBJ2-3 | TRBV5-1 | CASSDTSGKRTDTQYF | TGCGCCAGCAGCGACACTAGCGGGAAACGCACAGATACGCAGTATTTT
NA | TRBD1 | TRBJ1-1 | TRBV20-1 | CSASRQGAQNTEAFF | TGCAGTGCTAGTCGTCAGGGGGCCCAGAACACTGAAGCTTTCTTT
NA | NA | TRBJ2-7 | TRBV11-2 | CASSLGPGPRGEQYF | TGTGCCAGCAGCTTAGGACCGGGACCCCGGGGGGAGCAGTACTTC